What follows describes a single T cell receptor beta chain. Data came from immunoSEQ multiplex PCR; TCRdb stores just in-frame clones and leaves some out. The sample has around 110,000 clones, around 77% seen once. The record originates from a study of blood T cell repertoires in COVID-19. For the study at large: Sources were T cells, B-cell-depleted T cells, or PBMCs; the material itself was cDNA or gDNA.

The CDR3 has 15 amino acids. Trimming cost V 1 base and J 6 bases; bases outside gene matches: 9. Germline CDR1 SGHDN, CDR2 FVKESK. The gene calls are TRBV14 and TRBJ2-7, with 7 bases aligning to TRBD2. The sample consisted of peripheral blood. The clonotype was recovered from a man aged 60-69 years with active or convalescent COVID-19. Here the CDR3 DNA reads TGTGCCAGCAGCCAAGTGAGGTCGAGCGGGACCGAGCAGTACTTC. This sequence encodes CASSQVRSSGTEQYF. Full variable domain (remainder filled in from reference TRBV14 and TRBJ2-7): EAGVTQFPSHSVIEKGQTVTLRCDPISGHDNLYWYRRVMGKEIKFLLHFVKESKQDESGMPNNRFLAERTGGTYSTLKVQPAELEDSGVYFCASSQVRSSGTEQYFGPGTRLTVT.